A selection of T cell receptor beta chains follows, all from one sample in a study of cytomegalovirus exposure and HLA in healthy donors. Data came from immunoSEQ multiplex PCR; TCRdb stores just in-frame clones and leaves some out. In the table there are tens of thousands of clones, 70% of which are singletons. Sequencing was performed on PBMCs. The receptors here all came from a woman in her forties or fifties in good health and CMV-seropositive. CDR3s include the opening cysteine and the closing phenylalanine or tryptophan. D genes are given only for firm matches. Rows may omit the clone size; those that give it use once, few, many or a size class.

d_gene	v_gene	abundance	j_gene	CDR3nt	CDR3aa
.	TRBV4-1	few	TRBJ1-5	TGCGCCAGCAGCCCCGAGAAGGGCGGGAAAAGCAATCAGCCCCAGCATTTT	CASSPEKGGKSNQPQHF
.	TRBV18	.	TRBJ1-3	TGTGCCAGCTCACCCCGGCCGGACACCTCTGGAAACACCATATATTTT	CASSPRPDTSGNTIYF
.	TRBV9	.	TRBJ1-3	TGTGCCAGCAGCGGACAGGACTCTGGAAACACCATATATTTT	CASSGQDSGNTIYF
.	TRBV18	.	TRBJ2-7	TGTGCCAGCTCACCTCCTGGCGGCCAAAGAAACGAGCAGTACTTC	CASSPPGGQRNEQYF
.	TRBV10-3	.	TRBJ2-3	TGTGCCATCAGTGACGCAGGGGAGAACACAGATACGCAGTATTTT	CAISDAGENTDTQYF
TRBD1	TRBV28	.	TRBJ2-7	TGTGCCAGCAGTTTAAGACAGGGGTTTGGAGTGGGTTTAAGGTACTTC	CASSLRQGFGVGLRYF
TRBD1	TRBV7-2	.	TRBJ1-1	TGTGCCAGCAGCTTAGTAGGGGCAGGGGGAATGAACACTGAAGCTTTCTTT	CASSLVGAGGMNTEAFF
.	TRBV10-3	.	TRBJ1-5	TGTGCCATCAGTGACGGGGGGGATCAGCCCCAGCATTTT	CAISDGGDQPQHF
TRBD2	TRBV25-1	.	TRBJ2-3	TGTGCCAGCAGCGGGGGACTAGCGGGGAACACAGATACGCAGTATTTT	CASSGGLAGNTDTQYF
.	TRBV30	.	TRBJ1-5	TGTGCCTGGAACCTCGGCAGCGGGAGCAATCAGCCCCAGCATTTT	CAWNLGSGSNQPQHF
.	TRBV27	.	TRBJ1-1	TGTGCCAGCAGTTTATCGAGGGGAGGTACTGAAGCTTTCTTT	CASSLSRGGTEAFF
TRBD2	TRBV19	.	TRBJ2-5	TGTGCCAGTAAAATCACTAGCGGGGAGACCCAGTACTTC	CASKITSGETQYF
.	TRBV28	few	TRBJ2-1	TGTGCCAGCAGAATGAGGGTTCTCGGTGAGCAGTTCTTC	CASRMRVLGEQFF
TRBD1	TRBV5-1	.	TRBJ2-3	TGCGCCACTTCGGGTACAGGGGGCTATATGAATACGCAGTATTTT	CATSGTGGYMNTQYF
TRBD2	TRBV10-2	.	TRBJ2-5	TGCGCCAGCAGTGTGAGCTCTAGCGGGGTGGTGACCCAGTACTTC	CASSVSSSGVVTQYF
TRBD1	TRBV28	.	TRBJ1-2	TGTGCCAGCAGCCCCGGGACAGGGCGCGTTTATGGCTACACCTTC	CASSPGTGRVYGYTF